Below, one TCR beta chain is given with its context. The data were taken from a study of T-cell reconstitution after alpha-beta-depleted transplantation in children. Germline CDR1 reads SGHVS; CDR2 reads FQNEAQ. The CDR3 runs 13 residues. V was clipped by 5 bases and J by 1 base, with 8 bases between them. Unique molecular identifiers were used to barcode this TCRbeta library. Each CDR3 protein is one row after TCRdb ran MiXCR on the PCR reads. The sample includes about 370,000 distinct CDR3 sequences, roughly 22% seen only once; the top ten take around 3.9%. Sequencing used PBMCs from the stem cell graft donor, obtained from the stem cell graft. The TCR comes from a human donor who donated a stem cell graft to a child with acute myeloid leukemia. The rearrangement links TRBV7-8 to TRBJ1-1; D is ambiguous. CDR3 nucleotides: TGTGCCAGCAGCCAGAGAGCGAACACTGAAGCTTTCTTT. Its protein is CASSQRANTEAFF. The complete variable domain, with remaining parts taken from reference TRBV7-8 and TRBJ1-1, reads GAGVSQSPRYKVAKRGQDVALRCDPISGHVSLFWYQQALGQGPEFLTYFQNEAQLDKSGLPSDRFFAERPEGSVSTLKIQRTQQEDSAVYLCASSQRANTEAFFGQGTRLTVV.